This T cell receptor beta chain stems from a study of blood T cells in healthy people across ages. In germline, CDR1 is KGHSH, CDR2 LQKENI. The V gene lost 2 bases and the J gene lost 2 bases, with 7 bases spanning the gap. The CDR3 is 14 amino acids. Then a second PCR, running roughly 6 to 11 cycles, was carried out with a sample-barcoded 5' primer and a J-beta primer mix. Each cDNA molecule was tagged by a template-switch adaptor with 12 random nucleotides. TCRdb fed the 5' RACE reads into MiXCR, producing one record per CDR3 protein. The sample lists 800,000 to 1,300,000 distinct CDR3 sequences; roughly a quarter were seen once. General observations from the study: Among T cells, TCR beta diversity per million cells dropped roughly linearly as age rose.

This clonotype occurred a few times. Its target is not known. In addition, the sample was reused for a study of T cells of mothers and their children.

The material sequenced was blood. The chain employs TRBV18 and TRBJ2-4, with D maybe TRBD2 (6 bases). This receptor was identified in a girl aged 2 to 9 in good health. This chain's CDR3 is CASSPGGPKNIQYF. The CDR3 DNA reads as TGTGCCAGCTCACCAGGAGGGCCCAAAAACATTCAGTACTTC.